Listed below are T cell receptor beta chains from one sample, sequenced in a study of T cells and Merkel cell carcinoma outcomes. This table comes from immunoSEQ multiplex PCR, and its TCRdb copy is limited to in-frame clones, with some not included. The sample gives roughly 7,000 clones, 90% of which show up once; around 2.7% is in the top ten. The specimen was tumor tissue from Merkel cell carcinoma. The source of these receptors is a human donor with Merkel cell carcinoma. CDR3s include the opening cysteine and the closing phenylalanine or tryptophan. A D gene is named only where the DNA matches it firmly. Some rows mark clone size as missing; the rest say once, few, many or name a class of expanded clone.

TRBD1	-	TRBV5-8	TRBJ2-3	TGTGCCAGCCCTGGGTTCGTGGGTTTGGGACAGGGCACAGATACGCAGTATTTT	CASPGFVGLGQGTDTQYF
TRBD1	-	TRBV2	TRBJ2-1	TGTGCCAGCAGTTCGAGGCGGACAGGGGGGGATGAGCAGTTCTTC	CASSSRRTGGDEQFF
-	-	TRBV11-2	TRBJ2-7	TGTGCCAGCAGCTTAGGTGTCAGAGCTAGCTACGAGCAGTACTTC	CASSLGVRASYEQYF
-	once	TRBV25-1	TRBJ2-7	TGTGCCAGCAGTGAATCCCCCTACGAGCAGTACTTC	CASSESPYEQYF
TRBD2	-	TRBV9	TRBJ2-5	TGTGCCAGCAGCGTAGGTAGCGGGGGGACGGTTCAAGGCCAGTACTTC	CASSVGSGGTVQGQYF
TRBD1	once	TRBV10-3	TRBJ2-5	TGTGCCATCAGTGAGACAGGGGCTCAGTACTTC	CAISETGAQYF
-	-	TRBV5-6	TRBJ1-1	TGTGCCAGCAGCTTGGTTTGGAGGACTAACACTGAAGCTTTCTTT	CASSLVWRTNTEAFF
-	-	TRBV18	TRBJ2-3	TGTGCCAGCTCCCCCTCCCGGGGCGAGGATACGCAGTATTTT	CASSPSRGEDTQYF
TRBD1	-	TRBV7-9	TRBJ1-2	TGTGCCAGCAGCCCCCAGGGGGCGGTTTACACCTTC	CASSPQGAVYTF
-	-	TRBV9	TRBJ1-5	TGTGCCAGCAGCAAATATTGGAATCAGCCCCAGCATTTT	CASSKYWNQPQHF
TRBD2	-	TRBV4-3	TRBJ2-1	TGCGCCAGCAGTGGGGAGACTAGCGGGGGGCGCCCCCTCAATGAGCAGTTCTTC	CASSGETSGGRPLNEQFF
TRBD1	-	TRBV7-2	TRBJ1-5	TGTGCCAGCAGCCAAGCGACAGGGACCAGCAATCAGCCCCAGCATTTT	CASSQATGTSNQPQHF
-	few	TRBV7-8	TRBJ2-3	TGTGCCAGCAGCTTAGGCAGCACAGATACGCAGTATTTT	CASSLGSTDTQYF
-	few	TRBV7-6	TRBJ1-2	TGTGCCAGCAGCTTAGCGGCAGGGAATGGCTACACCTTC	CASSLAAGNGYTF
-	once	TRBV15	TRBJ2-6	TGTGCCACCAGCAGAGTAGGCGTTCTGGGGCCGAACGTCCTGACTTTC	CATSRVGVLGPNVLTF
-	-	TRBV29-1	TRBJ1-1	TGCAGCGTTGTCGCGGTCTTGTGGGGAACCTATGGTAACACTGAAGCTTTCTTT	CSVVAVLWGTYGNTEAFF
-	-	TRBV13	TRBJ2-5	TGTGCCAGCAGTAGTGGCATCCAAGAGACCCAGTACTTC	CASSSGIQETQYF